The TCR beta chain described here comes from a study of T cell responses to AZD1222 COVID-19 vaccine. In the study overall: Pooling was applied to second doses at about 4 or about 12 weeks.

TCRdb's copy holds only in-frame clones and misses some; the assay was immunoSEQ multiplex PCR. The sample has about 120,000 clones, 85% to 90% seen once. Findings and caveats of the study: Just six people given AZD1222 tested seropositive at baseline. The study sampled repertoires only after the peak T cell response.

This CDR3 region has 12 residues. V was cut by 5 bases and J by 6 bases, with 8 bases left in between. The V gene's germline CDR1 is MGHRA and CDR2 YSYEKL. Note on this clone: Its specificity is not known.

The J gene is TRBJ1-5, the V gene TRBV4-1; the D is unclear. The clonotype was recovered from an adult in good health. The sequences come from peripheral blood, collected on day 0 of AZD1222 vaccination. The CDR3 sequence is CASSEGTQPQHF. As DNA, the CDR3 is TGCGCCAGCAGCGAAGGCACTCAGCCCCAGCATTTT.